One and the same sample provided the 21 T cell receptor beta chains below, sequenced in a study of cytomegalovirus exposure and HLA in healthy donors. The PCR used 60 Vbeta and 13 Jbeta primers. TCRdb's table, derived via immunoSEQ multiplex PCR, lists solely in-frame clones and lacks some. The table counts 200,000 or so clones; about 1.1% lies in the top ten. The sample comprised PBMCs. These receptors all come from a girl under 10 years old in good health and CMV-seropositive.

This chain connects TRBV29-1 to TRBJ1-2, with 10 bases that match TRBD1. The V gene's germline CDR1 is SQVTM and CDR2 ANQGSEA. V lost 0 bases, J lost 7 bases, and 8 bases stayed unmatched. CDR3 length equals 15 residues. The CDR3 loop is CSVEDMAGTGVGYTF. CDR3 DNA: TGCAGCGTTGAAGACATGGCCGGGACAGGGGTTGGCTACACCTTC.

CDR3 amino acids: CASRMMGEVAGELFF. CDR3 coding DNA: TGTGCCAGCAGGATGATGGGGGAGGTTGCCGGGGAGCTGTTTTTT. The genes are TRBV6-1 and TRBJ2-2; D might be TRBD2 (6 bases). This CDR3 spans 15 amino acids. The V end lost 6 bases, the J end lost 6 bases, and 17 bases lay between the germline ends. Germline V CDR1 and CDR2: MNHNS, SASEGT.

This chain uses TRBV18 with TRBJ2-7; 7 nucleotides line up with TRBD2. After removal of 4 bases from V and 3 bases from J, the junction contained 9 bases not matched to a gene. Germline-derived CDR1 and CDR2 are KGHSH and LQKENI. The CDR3 is made up of 15 amino acids. The DNA of the CDR3 is TGTGCCAGCTCACAAGGGCTAGCGGAAGTCTACGAGCAGTACTTC. Amino acid sequence: CASSQGLAEVYEQYF.

This chain uses TRBV5-1 with TRBJ2-7, with TRBD1 matching 9 bases. The junction had 4 bases not matched to a gene; V was cut back by 4 bases and J by 2 bases. This CDR3 comprises 14 residues. Germline assignment: CDR1 SGHRS and CDR2 YFSETQ. Written as DNA, the CDR3 is TGCGCCAGCAGCCCGGGACAGGGCCCCTACGAGCAGTACTTC. It specifies CASSPGQGPYEQYF.

In regard to this clone: One end of the junction is discordant with germline, which a read error may explain. CDR3 DNA sequence: TGTGCCAGCAGTTTACGAGGAAATCCTTTTCAAGAGGCCCAGTACTTC. It yields the protein CASSLRGNPFQEAQYF. The chain combines TRBV28 with TRBJ2-5; D remains ambiguous. Germline CDR1 and CDR2: MDHEN and SYDVKM. CDR3 length: 16 amino acids.

The rearrangement joins TRBV5-4 to TRBJ2-7, with a possible D match to TRBD1 (6 bases). This CDR3 is built from 14 residues. CDR1 SGHNT and CDR2 YYREEE come from the germline V gene (reference sequence). V lost 7 bases, J lost 0 bases, and 14 bases lay in between. CDR3 DNA sequence: TGTGCCAGCTCGGCAGGGGCCAACTCCTACGAGCAGTACTTC. This translates into CASSAGANSYEQYF.

This chain connects TRBV11-1 to TRBJ2-5; 8 nucleotides align to TRBD1. The CDR3 runs to 14 residues. Looked up from germline, CDR1 is SGHAT and CDR2 is FQDESV (reference sequence). V dropped 6 bases and J dropped 2; count of bases not matched to a gene: 5. CDR3 sequence: CASSSHRGQETQYF. CDR3 nucleotides: TGTGCCAGCAGTTCCCACAGGGGGCAAGAGACCCAGTACTTC.

This CDR3 is CASSLARGDSTEAFF. The CDR3 DNA is TGCGCCAGCAGCTTGGCTCGGGGTGACTCGACTGAAGCTTTCTTT. V gene TRBV5-1 combines with J gene TRBJ1-1; no definite D call. The CDR3 loop spans 15 amino acids. Germline CDR1 reads SGHRS; CDR2 reads YFSETQ. Deletions cut 0 bases from V and 5 bases from J, with 14 bases between. Combining the CDR3 with reference TRBV5-1 and TRBJ1-1 gives the whole variable domain KAGVTQTPRYLIKTRGQQVTLSCSPISGHRSVSWYQQTPGQGLQFLFEYFSETQRNKGNFPGRFSGRQFSNSRSEMNVSTLELGDSALYLCASSLARGDSTEAFFGQGTRLTVV.

V usage is TRBV5-1 and J usage is TRBJ2-1; D possibly corresponds to TRBD1 (6 bases). The ends were cut back, 3 bases at V and 5 bases at J, with 21 bases in the middle. The CDR3 totals 17 residues. Germline CDR1 and CDR2: SGHRS and YFSETQ. The CDR3 nucleotides are TGCGCCAGCAGCTCTCAAGGGGGTGCAACTTGGGACAATGAGCAGTTCTTC. It translates to CASSSQGGATWDNEQFF.

The V call is TRBV7-2, the J call TRBJ2-3, with 12 positions matching TRBD2. Unmatched junction bases numbered 7, after V lost 3 bases and J lost 3 bases. Germline loops: CDR1 SGHTA, CDR2 FQGNSA. The CDR3 has 17 residues. This chain's CDR3 is CASSLSSGRGGTDTQYF. The CDR3 DNA reads as TGTGCCAGCAGCTTGTCTAGCGGGAGGGGTGGGACAGATACGCAGTATTTT. The full variable domain, its missing parts supplied by reference TRBV7-2 and TRBJ2-3, is GAGVSQSPSNKVTEKGKDVELRCDPISGHTALYWYRQSLGQGLEFLIYFQGNSAPDKSGLPSDRFSAERTGGSVSTLTIQRTQQEDSAVYLCASSLSSGRGGTDTQYFGPGTRLTVL.

The chain couples TRBV6-1 to TRBJ2-1; D not certain. V was cut by 2 bases and J by 9 bases, with 11 bases left in between. The CDR3 sequence is 13 residues long. Germline CDR1 is MNHNS and CDR2 is SASEGT. CDR3 sequence reads: CASSEPRPGEQFF. Here the CDR3 DNA reads TGTGCCAGCAGTGAACCTAGACCGGGTGAGCAGTTCTTC.

The rearrangement joins TRBV28 to TRBJ2-1, with 12 nucleotides matching TRBD2. J was trimmed by 4 bases and V by 5 bases; bases with no gene match: 6. The CDR3 length is 16 residues. Germline assignment: CDR1 MDHEN and CDR2 SYDVKM. Here the CDR3 reads CASSLPGLAGYNEQFF. For the CDR3, the DNA is TGTGCCAGCAGTCTTCCGGGACTAGCGGGTTACAATGAGCAGTTCTTC.

V usage is TRBV7-2 and J usage is TRBJ1-5; D is uncertain. Germline CDR1 and CDR2: SGHTA and FQGNSA. V was clipped by 1 base and J by 5 bases, with 9 bases between them. This CDR3 is built from 14 residues. CDR3 in amino acids: CASSLDCTDQPQHF. CDR3 bases: TGTGCCAGCAGCTTAGATTGTACTGATCAGCCCCAGCATTTT.

The J gene is TRBJ2-7, the V gene TRBV7-9; tentatively, D is TRBD1 (6 bases). Germline CDR1 is SEHNR and CDR2 is FQNEAQ (reference sequence). The CDR3 covers 16 residues. V lost 3 bases and J 2 bases, leaving 17 bases between the germline ends. The CDR3 coding sequence is TGTGCCAGCAGCTTTGGAGCCGGGACACTGACCTACGAGCAGTACTTC. This gives the protein CASSFGAGTLTYEQYF.

V is TRBV6-7 and J is TRBJ2-1; 15 nucleotides match TRBD2. TRBV6-7 is reported as an ORF; its role is uncertain. CDR3 length: 17 amino acids. V trimming: 10 bases; J trimming: 5 bases; junction bases outside the gene matches: 12. CDR3 sequence reads: CATRTSGRALAHNEQFF. The CDR3 nucleotides read TGTGCCACAAGGACTAGCGGGAGGGCCTTAGCGCACAATGAGCAGTTCTTC.

The rearrangement joins TRBV5-1 to TRBJ1-2; D is uncertain. V lost 0 bases and J lost 2, with 8 bases in between. The length of the CDR3 is 14 residues. Germline V lookup: CDR1 SGHRS, CDR2 YFSETQ. This chain's CDR3 is CASSLVRANYGYTF. The CDR3 DNA sequence: TGCGCCAGCAGCTTGGTGAGGGCGAACTATGGCTACACCTTC.

V gene TRBV5-6 combines with J gene TRBJ2-5; 7 bases line up with TRBD1. This CDR3 has 15 residues. Germline trimming cut 0 bases from V and 2 bases from J; bases unmatched to any gene: 4. CDR1 is SGHDT, CDR2 YYEEEE, per germline. The CDR3 is CASSLAGTVQETQYF. In DNA form, the CDR3 reads TGTGCCAGCAGCTTGGCCGGGACAGTACAAGAGACCCAGTACTTC.

The gene calls are TRBV7-3 and TRBJ2-6; possible D gene TRBD1, 6 bases. CDR1 and CDR2 from the germline V gene are SGHTA and FQGTGA. V was shortened by 5 bases and J by 1 base, with 9 bases between the two germline ends. This CDR3 has 15 residues. CDR3 coding DNA: TGTGCCAGCAGCACAACAGGGTCTGGGGCCAACGTCCTGACTTTC. It encodes CASSTTGSGANVLTF.

This rearrangement joins TRBV28 to TRBJ1-5; 8 bases map to TRBD1. The V segment lost 2 bases and the J segment 4 bases; nucleotides outside the gene matches: 10. The germline gives CDR1 MDHEN, CDR2 SYDVKM. The CDR3 totals 17 residues. This CDR3 is CASSLRWTGRGNQPQHF. CDR3 DNA sequence: TGTGCCAGCAGTTTACGATGGACAGGGCGAGGGAATCAGCCCCAGCATTTT.

This chain links TRBV7-8 with TRBJ1-5; D call uncertain. Per the germline V gene, CDR1 is SGHVS and CDR2 is FQNEAQ. V lost 0 bases and J lost 5, with 5 bases in between. The CDR3 is 13 residues long. The CDR3 DNA reads TGTGCCAGCAGCTTAGCCATTCATCAGCCCCAGCATTTT. Its translation: CASSLAIHQPQHF.

The rearrangement links TRBV19 to TRBJ1-4; unclear D gene. This CDR3 has 11 amino acids. Trimming took off 6 bases at V and 7 bases at J, with 6 bases between the two ends. The germline V gene has CDR1 LNHDA and CDR2 SQIVND (reference sequence). DNA for the CDR3: TGTGCCAGTAGGGGAGTTGAAAAACTGTTTTTT. Its protein is CASRGVEKLFF.